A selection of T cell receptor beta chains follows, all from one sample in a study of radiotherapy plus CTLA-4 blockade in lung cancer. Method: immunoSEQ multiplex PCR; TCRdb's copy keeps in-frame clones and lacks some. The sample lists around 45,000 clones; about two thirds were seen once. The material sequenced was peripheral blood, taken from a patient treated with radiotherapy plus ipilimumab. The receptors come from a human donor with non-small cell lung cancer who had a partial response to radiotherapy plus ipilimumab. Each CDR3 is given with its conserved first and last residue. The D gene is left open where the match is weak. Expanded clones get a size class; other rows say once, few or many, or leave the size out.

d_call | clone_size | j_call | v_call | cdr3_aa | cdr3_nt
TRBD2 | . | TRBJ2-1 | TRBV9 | CASSTTSGISYNEQFF | TGTGCCAGCAGCACAACTAGCGGGATCTCCTACAATGAGCAGTTCTTC
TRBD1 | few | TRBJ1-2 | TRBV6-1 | CASRGTGDFGYTF | TGTGCCAGCAGAGGGACAGGGGATTTTGGCTACACCTTC
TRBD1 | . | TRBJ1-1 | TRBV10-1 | CANLGQVLNTEAFF | TGCGCCAACCTGGGACAGGTACTGAACACTGAAGCTTTCTTT
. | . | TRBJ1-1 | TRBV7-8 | CASRLLGGVVTEAFF | TGTGCCAGCAGACTCCTAGGGGGGGTCGTAACTGAAGCTTTCTTT
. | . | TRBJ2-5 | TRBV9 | CASSVTGSGYQETQYF | TGTGCCAGCAGCGTAACTGGGAGTGGATACCAAGAGACCCAGTACTTC
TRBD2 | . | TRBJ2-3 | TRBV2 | CASSDLAGGLAQYF | TGTGCCAGCAGTGATCTGGCGGGGGGCTTGGCGCAGTATTTT
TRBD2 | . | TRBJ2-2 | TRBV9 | CASSVAGGFGELFF | TGTGCCAGCAGCGTAGCGGGGGGGTTCGGGGAGCTGTTTTTT
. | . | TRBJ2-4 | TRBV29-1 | CSIRGEGDIQYF | TGCAGCATCCGGGGGGAGGGGGACATTCAGTACTTC
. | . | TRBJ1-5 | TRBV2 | CASSESGVNQPQHF | TGTGCCAGCAGTGAGAGCGGGGTCAATCAGCCCCAGCATTTT
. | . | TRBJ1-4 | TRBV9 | CASSVEGATNEKLFF | TGTGCCAGCAGCGTAGAAGGGGCAACTAATGAAAAACTGTTTTTT
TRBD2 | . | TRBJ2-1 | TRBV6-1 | CASSERPTMRLAENNEQFF | TGTGCCAGCAGTGAACGGCCTACGATGCGGCTAGCGGAGAACAATGAGCAGTTCTTC
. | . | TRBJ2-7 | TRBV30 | CAWSVLGGAYEQYF | TGTGCCTGGAGTGTTCTGGGGGGAGCCTACGAGCAGTACTTC
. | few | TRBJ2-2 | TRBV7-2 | CASSLRGGAGGELFF | TGTGCCAGCAGTTTAAGAGGGGGGGCCGGCGGGGAGCTGTTTTTT
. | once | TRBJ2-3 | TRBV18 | CASSPGTDTQYF | TGTGCCAGCTCACCCGGCACAGATACGCAGTATTTT
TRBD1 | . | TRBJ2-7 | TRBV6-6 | CASSSGQGVSYEQYF | TGTGCCAGCAGCTCCGGACAGGGAGTGTCCTACGAGCAGTACTTC
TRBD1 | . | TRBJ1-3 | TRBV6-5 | CASRLQGFGTIYF | TGTGCCAGCAGATTACAGGGGTTTGGCACCATATATTTT
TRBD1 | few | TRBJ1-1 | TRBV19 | CASILGQGDTEAFF | TGTGCCAGTATACTAGGACAGGGGGACACTGAAGCTTTCTTT
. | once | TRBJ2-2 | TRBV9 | CASSLGGGTGELFF | TGTGCCAGCAGCCTAGGGGGGGGCACCGGGGAGCTGTTTTTT
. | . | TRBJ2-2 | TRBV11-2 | CASSAGTLGSGELFF | TGTGCCAGCAGCGCCGGGACTCTGGGTTCAGGGGAGCTGTTTTTT
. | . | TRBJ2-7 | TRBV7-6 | CASSSGRGGAYEQYF | TGTGCCAGCAGTTCTGGACGTGGAGGCGCCTACGAGCAGTACTTC
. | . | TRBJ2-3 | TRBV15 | CATSSTGISYTSDDTQYF | TGTGCCACCAGCAGCACCGGCATAAGTTATACAAGCGACGATACGCAGTATTTT
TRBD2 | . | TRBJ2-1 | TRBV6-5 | CASRAGGLSEQFF | TGTGCCAGCCGGGCGGGGGGGCTTAGTGAGCAGTTCTTC
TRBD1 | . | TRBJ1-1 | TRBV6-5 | CASSYSTGVNTEAFF | TGTGCCAGCAGTTACTCGACAGGGGTGAACACTGAAGCTTTCTTT